The 2 T cell receptor beta chains in this list originate from one sample, sequenced in a study of OX40 agonist ivuxolimab in advanced cancers. Sequenced by immunoSEQ multiplex PCR; TCRdb stores in-frame clones only, minus some. The table lists around 26,000 clones, nearly 80% of them singletons. The source material was CD4+ or CD8+ T cells sorted from blood, sampled in a trial of the OX40 agonist ivuxolimab. These receptors originate from an adult with an advanced solid tumor such as melanoma, head and neck, liver or kidney cancer.

The chain couples TRBV4-3 to TRBJ1-5; no definite D call. V shed 0 bases and J shed 3 bases, with 12 bases lying between them. Germline CDR1 reads LGHNA; CDR2 reads YSLEER. The CDR3 runs 16 residues. Here the CDR3 reads CASSQESSQPNQPQHF. The CDR3 nucleotides are TGCGCCAGCAGCCAAGAATCGTCACAGCCCAATCAGCCCCAGCATTTT.

The V gene is TRBV11-1, the J gene TRBJ2-5; 9 bases agree with TRBD1. V gave up 3 bases and J gave up 4 bases; unmatched junction bases: 6. Germline V gene lookup returns CDR1 SGHAT and CDR2 FQDESV (reference sequence). The CDR3 runs to 15 residues. This CDR3 reads CASSFSQGAGETQYF. CDR3 sequence (DNA): TGTGCCAGCAGCTTTTCACAGGGGGCGGGAGAGACCCAGTACTTC.